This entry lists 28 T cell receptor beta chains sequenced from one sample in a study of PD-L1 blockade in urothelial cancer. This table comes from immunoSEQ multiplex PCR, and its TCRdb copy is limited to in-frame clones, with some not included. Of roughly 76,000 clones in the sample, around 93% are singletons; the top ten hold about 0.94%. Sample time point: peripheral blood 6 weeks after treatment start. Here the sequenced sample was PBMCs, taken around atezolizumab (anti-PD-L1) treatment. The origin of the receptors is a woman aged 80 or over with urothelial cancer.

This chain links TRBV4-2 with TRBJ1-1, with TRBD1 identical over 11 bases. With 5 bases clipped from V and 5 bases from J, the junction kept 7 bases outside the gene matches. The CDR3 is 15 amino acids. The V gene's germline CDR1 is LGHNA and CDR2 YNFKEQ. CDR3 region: CASSSPGQGVTEAFF. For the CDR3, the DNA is TGTGCCAGCAGCTCGCCGGGACAGGGGGTAACTGAAGCTTTCTTT.

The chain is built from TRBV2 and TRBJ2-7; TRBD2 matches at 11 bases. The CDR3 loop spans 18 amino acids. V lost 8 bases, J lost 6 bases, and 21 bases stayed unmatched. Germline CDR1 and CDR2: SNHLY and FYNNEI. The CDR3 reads CASRRWASGGPAPVEQYF. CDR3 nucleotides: TGTGCCAGCCGGAGATGGGCTAGCGGGGGGCCGGCCCCCGTCGAGCAGTACTTC.

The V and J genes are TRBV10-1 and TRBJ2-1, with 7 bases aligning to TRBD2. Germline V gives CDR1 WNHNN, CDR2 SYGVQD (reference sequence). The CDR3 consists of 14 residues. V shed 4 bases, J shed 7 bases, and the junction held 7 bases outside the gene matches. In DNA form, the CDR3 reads TGCGCCAGCAGTGTTGCGGGAGTAAGTAATGAGCAGTTCTTC. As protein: CASSVAGVSNEQFF.

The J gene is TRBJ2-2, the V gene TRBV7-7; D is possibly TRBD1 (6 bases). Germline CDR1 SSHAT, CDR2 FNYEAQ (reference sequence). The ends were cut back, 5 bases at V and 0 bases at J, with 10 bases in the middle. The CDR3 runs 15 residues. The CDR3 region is CASSLGTTNTGELFF. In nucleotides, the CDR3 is TGTGCCAGCAGCCTCGGGACAACGAACACCGGGGAGCTGTTTTTT.

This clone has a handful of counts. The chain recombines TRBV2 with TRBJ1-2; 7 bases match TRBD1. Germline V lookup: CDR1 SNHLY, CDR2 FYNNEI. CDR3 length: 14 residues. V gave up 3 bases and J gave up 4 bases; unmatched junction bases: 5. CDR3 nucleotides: TGTGCCAGCAGTGATGACAGGGCTCCCTATGGCTACACCTTC. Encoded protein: CASSDDRAPYGYTF.

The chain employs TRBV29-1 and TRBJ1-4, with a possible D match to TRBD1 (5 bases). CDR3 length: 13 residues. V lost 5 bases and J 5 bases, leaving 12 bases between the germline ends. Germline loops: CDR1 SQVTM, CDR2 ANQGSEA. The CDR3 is CSVISDRNEKLFF. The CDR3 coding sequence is TGCAGCGTTATCTCAGACAGAAATGAAAAACTGTTTTTT.

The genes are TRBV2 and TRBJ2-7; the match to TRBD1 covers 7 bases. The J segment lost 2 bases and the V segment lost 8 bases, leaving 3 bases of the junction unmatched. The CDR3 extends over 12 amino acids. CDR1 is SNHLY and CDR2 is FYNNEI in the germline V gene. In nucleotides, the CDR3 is TGTGCCAGCGACAGGGATGCCTACGAGCAGTACTTC. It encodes CASDRDAYEQYF. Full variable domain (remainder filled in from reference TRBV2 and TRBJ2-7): EPEVTQTPSHQVTQMGQEVILRCVPISNHLYFYWYRQILGQKVEFLVSFYNNEISEKSEIFDDQFSVERPDGSNFTLKIRSTKLEDSAMYFCASDRDAYEQYFGPGTRLTVT.

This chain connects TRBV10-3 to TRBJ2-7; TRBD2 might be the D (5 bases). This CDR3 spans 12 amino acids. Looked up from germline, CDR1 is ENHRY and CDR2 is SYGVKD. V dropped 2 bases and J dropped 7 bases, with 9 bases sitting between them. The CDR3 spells CAISEPRGEQYF. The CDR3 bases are TGTGCCATCAGTGAGCCACGAGGGGAGCAGTACTTC.

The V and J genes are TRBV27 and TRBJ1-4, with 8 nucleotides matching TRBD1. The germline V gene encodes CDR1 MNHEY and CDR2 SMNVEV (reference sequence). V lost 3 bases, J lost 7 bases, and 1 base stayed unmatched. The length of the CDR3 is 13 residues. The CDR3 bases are TGTGCCAGCAGTTTCAGGGGGCCTGAAAAACTGTTTTTT. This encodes CASSFRGPEKLFF.

The DNA of the CDR3 is TGTGCCAGCAGCTCGGACAGGGGGACGACTCAGCCCCAGCATTTT. Translated, it gives CASSSDRGTTQPQHF. The chain recombines TRBV27 with TRBJ1-5, with 10 positions matching TRBD1. The CDR3 runs to 15 residues. The germline gives CDR1 MNHEY, CDR2 SMNVEV (reference sequence). J lost 6 bases, V lost 6 bases, and 8 bases had no gene match.

This CDR3 is CASSKNQGGGNQPQHF. The CDR3 DNA follows: TGTGCCAGCAGTAAGAATCAGGGGGGAGGCAATCAGCCCCAGCATTTT. The gene calls are TRBV2 and TRBJ1-5; 7 bases are shared with TRBD1. This CDR3 is 16 amino acids long. V dropped 5 bases and J dropped 2; count of bases not matched to a gene: 9. The germline V gene has CDR1 SNHLY and CDR2 FYNNEI.

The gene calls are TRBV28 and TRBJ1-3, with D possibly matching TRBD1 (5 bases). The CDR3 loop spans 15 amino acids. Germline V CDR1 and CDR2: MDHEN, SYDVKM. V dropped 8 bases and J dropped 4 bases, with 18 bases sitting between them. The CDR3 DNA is TGTGCCAGCTGGGATGGACCCCAGGGCGGAAACACCATATATTTT. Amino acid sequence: CASWDGPQGGNTIYF. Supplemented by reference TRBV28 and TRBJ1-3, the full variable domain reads DVKVTQSSRYLVKRTGEKVFLECVQDMDHENMFWYRQDPGLGLRLIYFSYDVKMKEKGDIPEGYSVSREKKERFSLILESASTNQTSMYLCASWDGPQGGNTIYFGEGSWLTVV.

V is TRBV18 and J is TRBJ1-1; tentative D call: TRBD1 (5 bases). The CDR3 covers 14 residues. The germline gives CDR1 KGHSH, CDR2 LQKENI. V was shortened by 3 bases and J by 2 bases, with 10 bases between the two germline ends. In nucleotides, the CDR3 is TGTGCCAGCTCACCGGTCCAGGGTAACACTGAAGCTTTCTTT. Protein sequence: CASSPVQGNTEAFF. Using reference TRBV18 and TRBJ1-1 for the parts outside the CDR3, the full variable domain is NAGVMQNPRHLVRRRGQEARLRCSPMKGHSHVYWYRQLPEEGLKFMVYLQKENIIDESGMPKERFSAEFPKEGPSILRIQQVVRGDSAAYFCASSPVQGNTEAFFGQGTRLTVV.

CDR3 residues: CAWRVRVDTIYF. In nucleotides, the CDR3 is TGTGCCTGGAGGGTCAGGGTAGACACCATATATTTT. This chain uses TRBV30 with TRBJ1-3, with D possibly matching TRBD1 (5 bases). The germline V and J ends were trimmed by 3 bases and 8 bases, with 11 bases remaining between them. The CDR3 covers 12 residues. CDR1 and CDR2 from the germline V gene are GTSNPN and SVGIG (reference sequence).

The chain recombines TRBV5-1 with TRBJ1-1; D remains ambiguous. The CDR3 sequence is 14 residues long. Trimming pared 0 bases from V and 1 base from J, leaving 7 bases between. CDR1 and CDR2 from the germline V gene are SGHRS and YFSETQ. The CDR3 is CASSLGPENTEAFF. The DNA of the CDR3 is TGCGCCAGCAGCTTGGGCCCAGAGAACACTGAAGCTTTCTTT.

CDR3 loop: CASSLTGLAEPTGELFF. In DNA, the CDR3 is TGTGCCAGCAGCTTAACGGGACTAGCGGAACCCACCGGGGAGCTGTTTTTT. J is TRBJ2-2 and V is TRBV7-3; 11 positions agree with TRBD2. V gave up 0 bases and J gave up 4 bases; unmatched junction bases: 4. The CDR3 is made up of 17 amino acids. Germline CDR1 is SGHTA and CDR2 is FQGTGA.

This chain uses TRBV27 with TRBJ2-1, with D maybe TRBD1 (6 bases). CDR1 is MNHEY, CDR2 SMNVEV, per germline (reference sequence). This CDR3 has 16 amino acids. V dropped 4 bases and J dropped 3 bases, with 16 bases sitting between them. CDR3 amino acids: CASSSMDSTVYNEQFF. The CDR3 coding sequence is TGTGCCAGCAGTTCTATGGACAGCACCGTCTACAATGAGCAGTTCTTC.

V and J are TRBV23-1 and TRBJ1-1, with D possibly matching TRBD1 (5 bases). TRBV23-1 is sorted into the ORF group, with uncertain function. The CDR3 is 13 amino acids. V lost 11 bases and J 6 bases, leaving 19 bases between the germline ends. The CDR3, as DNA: TGCGCCTGCCTTCGGAGGGGACTTGCTGAAGCTTTCTTT. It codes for CACLRRGLAEAFF.

This chain's CDR3 is CASSLVLAGDTGELFF. CDR3 nucleotides: TGTGCCAGCAGCTTGGTTCTAGCGGGAGACACCGGGGAGCTGTTTTTT. The chain combines TRBV5-4 with TRBJ2-2, with 10 bases matching TRBD2. From germline, CDR1 is SGHNT and CDR2 YYREEE (reference sequence). V shed 0 bases and J 3 bases; nucleotides not matched to a gene: 2. This CDR3 contains 16 residues.

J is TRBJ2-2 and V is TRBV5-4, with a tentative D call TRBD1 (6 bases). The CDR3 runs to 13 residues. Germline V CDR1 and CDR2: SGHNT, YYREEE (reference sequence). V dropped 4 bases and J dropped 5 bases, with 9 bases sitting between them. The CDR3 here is CASSTDRTGELFF. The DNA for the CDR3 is TGTGCCAGCAGCACTGACAGGACCGGGGAGCTGTTTTTT.

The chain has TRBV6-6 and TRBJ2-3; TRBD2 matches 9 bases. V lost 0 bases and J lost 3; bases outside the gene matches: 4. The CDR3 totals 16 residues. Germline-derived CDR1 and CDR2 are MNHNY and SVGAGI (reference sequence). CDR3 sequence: CASSYSLAGGTDTQYF. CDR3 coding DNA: TGTGCCAGCAGTTACTCCTTGGCGGGAGGGACAGATACGCAGTATTTT.

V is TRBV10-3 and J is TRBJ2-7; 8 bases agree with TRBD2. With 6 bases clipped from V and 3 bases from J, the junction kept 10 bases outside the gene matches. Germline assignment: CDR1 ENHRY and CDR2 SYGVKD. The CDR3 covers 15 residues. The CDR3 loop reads CAIRGTSGTDYEQYF. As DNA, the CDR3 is TGTGCCATCAGGGGCACTAGCGGAACGGACTACGAGCAGTACTTC.

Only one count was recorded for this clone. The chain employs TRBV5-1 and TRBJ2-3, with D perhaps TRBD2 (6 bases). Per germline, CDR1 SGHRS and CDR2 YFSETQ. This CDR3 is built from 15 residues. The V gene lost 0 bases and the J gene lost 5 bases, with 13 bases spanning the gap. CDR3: CASSLAPGAGDTQYF. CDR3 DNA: TGCGCCAGCAGCTTGGCCCCGGGAGCTGGAGATACGCAGTATTTT.

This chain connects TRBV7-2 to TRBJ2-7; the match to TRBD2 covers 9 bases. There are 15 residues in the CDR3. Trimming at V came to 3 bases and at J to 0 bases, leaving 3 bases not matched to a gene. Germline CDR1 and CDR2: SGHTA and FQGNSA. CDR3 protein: CASSFTSGLSYEQYF. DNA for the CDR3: TGTGCCAGCAGCTTTACTAGCGGGCTCTCCTACGAGCAGTACTTC.

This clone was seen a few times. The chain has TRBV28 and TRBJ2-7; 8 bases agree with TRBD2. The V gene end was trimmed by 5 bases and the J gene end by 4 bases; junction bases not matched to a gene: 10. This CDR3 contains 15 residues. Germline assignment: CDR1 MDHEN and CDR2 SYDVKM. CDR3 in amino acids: CASSPPGGRLYEQYF. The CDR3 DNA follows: TGTGCCAGCAGTCCCCCGGGAGGGAGACTGTACGAGCAGTACTTC.

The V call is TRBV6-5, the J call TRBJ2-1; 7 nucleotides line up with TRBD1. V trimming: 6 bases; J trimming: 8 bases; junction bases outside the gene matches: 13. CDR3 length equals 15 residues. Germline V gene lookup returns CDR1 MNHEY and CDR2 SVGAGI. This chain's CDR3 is CASRDLKGTADEQFF. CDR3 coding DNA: TGTGCCAGCAGGGACCTGAAGGGGACAGCTGATGAGCAGTTCTTC.

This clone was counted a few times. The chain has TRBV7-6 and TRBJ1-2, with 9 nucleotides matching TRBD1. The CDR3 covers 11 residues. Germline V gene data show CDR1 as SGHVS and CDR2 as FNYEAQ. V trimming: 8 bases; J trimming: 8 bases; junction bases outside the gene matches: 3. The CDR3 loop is CASGDRAGYTF. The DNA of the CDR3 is TGTGCCAGCGGGGACAGGGCGGGCTACACCTTC. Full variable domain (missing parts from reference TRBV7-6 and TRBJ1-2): GAGVSQSPRYKVTKRGQDVALRCDPISGHVSLYWYRQALGQGPEFLTYFNYEAQQDKSGLPNDRFSAERPEGSISTLTIQRTEQRDSAMYRCASGDRAGYTFGSGTRLTVV.

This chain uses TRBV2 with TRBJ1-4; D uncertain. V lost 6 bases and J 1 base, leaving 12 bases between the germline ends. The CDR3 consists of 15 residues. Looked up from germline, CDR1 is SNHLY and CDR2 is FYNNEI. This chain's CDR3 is CASRVGGETNEKLFF. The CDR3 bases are TGTGCCAGCAGAGTAGGAGGAGAAACTAATGAAAAACTGTTTTTT.